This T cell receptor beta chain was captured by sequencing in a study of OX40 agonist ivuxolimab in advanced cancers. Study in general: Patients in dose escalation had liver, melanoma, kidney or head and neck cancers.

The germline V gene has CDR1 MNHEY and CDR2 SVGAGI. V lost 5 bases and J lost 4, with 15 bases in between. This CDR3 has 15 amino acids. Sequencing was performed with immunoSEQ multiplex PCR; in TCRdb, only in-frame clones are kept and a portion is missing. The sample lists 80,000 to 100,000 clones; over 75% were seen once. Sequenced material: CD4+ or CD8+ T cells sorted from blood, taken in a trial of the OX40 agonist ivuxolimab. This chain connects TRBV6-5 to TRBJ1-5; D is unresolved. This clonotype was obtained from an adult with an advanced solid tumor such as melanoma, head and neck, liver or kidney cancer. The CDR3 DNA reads TGTGCCAGCAGTCACCGGGCCGAACCTAATCAGCCCCAGCATTTT. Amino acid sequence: CASSHRAEPNQPQHF.